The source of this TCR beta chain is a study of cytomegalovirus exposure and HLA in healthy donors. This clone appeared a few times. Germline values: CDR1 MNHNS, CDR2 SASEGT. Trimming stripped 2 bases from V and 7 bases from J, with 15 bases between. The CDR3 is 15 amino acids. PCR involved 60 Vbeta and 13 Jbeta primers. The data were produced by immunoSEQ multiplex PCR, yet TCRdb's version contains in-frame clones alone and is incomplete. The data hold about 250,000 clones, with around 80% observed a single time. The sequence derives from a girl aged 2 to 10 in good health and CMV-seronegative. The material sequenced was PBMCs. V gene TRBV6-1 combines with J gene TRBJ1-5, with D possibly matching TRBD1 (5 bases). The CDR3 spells CASSESLGGWQPQHF. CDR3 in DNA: TGTGCCAGCAGTGAAAGCCTGGGGGGGTGGCAGCCCCAGCATTTT.